Below, 32 T cell receptor beta chains from the same sample are listed, as sequenced in a study of cytomegalovirus exposure and HLA in healthy donors. The PCR ran on 60 Vbeta and 13 Jbeta primers. Produced via immunoSEQ multiplex PCR; TCRdb's table is partial and in-frame only. The table shows approximately 150,000 clones, with 80% occurring only once. The sample taken for sequencing was PBMCs. These receptors all come from a man aged 18 to 35 in good health and CMV-seropositive.

The rearrangement links TRBV29-1 to TRBJ1-1, with TRBD1 matching over 7 bases. Trimming cost V 5 bases and J 1 base; bases outside gene matches: 7. The CDR3 loop spans 14 amino acids. Germline CDR1 is SQVTM and CDR2 is ANQGSEA. CDR3 nucleotides: TGCAGCGTTCAGGGGGACGGGTGGAACACTGAAGCTTTCTTT. Translation: CSVQGDGWNTEAFF.

The chain uses TRBV4-2 and TRBJ2-3; a possible D gene is TRBD2 (5 bases). V lost 4 bases and J 4 bases, leaving 12 bases between the germline ends. Germline loops: CDR1 LGHNA, CDR2 YNFKEQ. This CDR3 has 14 residues. The CDR3 DNA is TGTGCCAGCAGCCTGCCTGTGGGAGCAGATACGCAGTATTTT. It specifies CASSLPVGADTQYF.

The V gene is TRBV27, the J gene TRBJ1-1; D is ambiguous. Germline CDR1 is MNHEY and CDR2 is SMNVEV (reference sequence). The V end was cut by 2 bases, the J end by 4 bases, with 11 bases between. The CDR3 loop spans 14 amino acids. The CDR3 DNA reads TGTGCCAGCAGTTTAGAAGGGCGGGCCACTGAAGCTTTCTTT. This codes for CASSLEGRATEAFF.

Note on this clone: A read error may produce the germline difference seen at one junction end. This chain connects TRBV29-1 to TRBJ2-1, with TRBD2 matching 9 bases. Looked up from germline, CDR1 is SQVTM and CDR2 is ANQGSEA. There are 13 residues in the CDR3. CDR3: CSTRLADYNEQLF. For the CDR3, the DNA is TGCAGCACGCGACTAGCGGATTACAATGAGCAGCTCTTC.

This clone was found once. The sample holds other DNA sequences that translate to the same CDR3. The chain employs TRBV7-9 and TRBJ1-1; 9 bases match TRBD1. The CDR3 covers 14 residues. Trimming cost V 8 bases and J 2 bases; bases outside gene matches: 6. Germline CDR1 is SEHNR and CDR2 is FQNEAQ (reference sequence). The CDR3 nucleotides read TGTGCCAGCGGACAGGGGTCACTCAACACTGAAGCTTTCTTT. Its translation: CASGQGSLNTEAFF.

This clone was recorded once. V gene TRBV15 combines with J gene TRBJ2-6; D might be TRBD1 (5 bases). Germline V CDR1 and CDR2: LNHNV, YYDKDF (reference sequence). This CDR3 has 17 residues. The V and J ends lost 3 bases and 0 bases respectively, with 12 bases between them. CDR3 loop: CATSRTVRTSGANVLTF. The CDR3 nucleotides read TGTGCCACCAGCAGGACAGTTCGAACCTCTGGGGCCAACGTCCTGACTTTC. Together with reference TRBV15 and TRBJ2-6, the CDR3 gives the full variable domain: DAMVIQNPRYQVTQFGKPVTLSCSQTLNHNVMYWYQQKSSQAPKLLFHYYDKDFNNEADTPDNFQSRRPNTSFCFLDIRSPGLGDTAMYLCATSRTVRTSGANVLTFGAGSRLTVL.

This clone was observed a few times. The J gene is TRBJ2-1, the V gene TRBV6-5; no reliable D call. CDR1 is MNHEY, CDR2 SVGAGI, per germline. This CDR3 spans 11 amino acids. V dropped 4 bases and J dropped 10 bases, with 8 bases sitting between them. The CDR3 region is CASSFSTEQFF. CDR3 nucleotides: TGTGCCAGCAGTTTTAGCACCGAGCAGTTCTTC.

The chain links TRBV21-1 to TRBJ2-2; TRBD1, the D gene given by the table, was not confirmed from the DNA. TRBV21-1 is a pseudogene segment. The CDR3 consists of 13 residues. This CDR3 is CANRQRNTGELFF. In nucleotides, the CDR3 is TGTGCCAACCGACAGAGGAACACCGGGGAGCTGTTTTTT.

The V gene is TRBV7-2, the J gene TRBJ1-5; no reliable D call. The length of the CDR3 is 15 residues. Germline V gene data show CDR1 as SGHTA and CDR2 as FQGNSA. With 5 bases removed from V and 2 bases from J, the gap between germline ends came to 13 bases. CDR3 amino acids: CASSPGRTGNQPQHF. CDR3 coding DNA: TGTGCCAGCAGCCCTGGTAGGACTGGCAATCAGCCCCAGCATTTT. The whole variable domain, remainder taken from reference TRBV7-2 and TRBJ1-5, is GAGVSQSPSNKVTEKGKDVELRCDPISGHTALYWYRQSLGQGLEFLIYFQGNSAPDKSGLPSDRFSAERTGGSVSTLTIQRTQQEDSAVYLCASSPGRTGNQPQHFGDGTRLSIL.

The genes are TRBV7-8 and TRBJ2-7, with a tentative D call TRBD2 (5 bases). The germline V and J ends were trimmed by 5 bases and 2 bases, with 16 bases remaining between them. Germline V gene lookup returns CDR1 SGHVS and CDR2 FQNEAQ. The length of the CDR3 is 15 residues. The CDR3 coding sequence is TGTGCCAGCAGCGTCTTTGGGAGTAATGCCTACGAGCAGTACTTC. Amino acids: CASSVFGSNAYEQYF.

Regarding this clone: One end of the junction fails to match germline, which may point to a read error. This rearrangement joins TRBV6-1 to TRBJ2-7; D call uncertain. There are 16 residues in the CDR3. CDR1 is MNHNS and CDR2 is SASEGT in the germline V gene. CDR3 residues: CASREVPGPFENEQYF. CDR3 coding DNA: TGTGCCAGCAGAGAAGTCCCTGGGCCCTTCGAGAACGAGCAGTACTTC.

V is TRBV6-1 and J is TRBJ2-7, with a possible D match to TRBD2 (6 bases). The CDR3 has 13 residues. Trimming stripped 5 bases from V and 2 bases from J, with 10 bases between. Germline values: CDR1 MNHNS, CDR2 SASEGT. The CDR3 bases are TGTGCCAGCAGTAGGGGAGGCCCCTACGAGCAGTACTTC. Translation: CASSRGGPYEQYF.

The chain combines TRBV7-2 with TRBJ1-1, with no clear D. Trimming stripped 1 base from V and 4 bases from J, with 10 bases between. Germline V gene data show CDR1 as SGHTA and CDR2 as FQGNSA. The CDR3 consists of 14 residues. In DNA form, the CDR3 reads TGTGCCAGCAGCTTAGTGGTATTACTCACTGAAGCTTTCTTT. Protein: CASSLVVLLTEAFF.

Comments on this clone: At one of its ends the junction is not consistent with the germline gene, which may arise from a read error. The chain has TRBV10-2 and TRBJ2-3; 9 bases map to TRBD2. CDR1 is WSHSY and CDR2 is SAAADI in the germline V gene. CDR3 size: 15 residues. CDR3 amino acids: CASSEAGTSKDTQYF. The DNA for the CDR3 is TGCGCCAGCAGTGAGGCCGGGACTAGCAAAGATACGCAGTATTTT.

The chain couples TRBV5-1 to TRBJ2-1, with 10 positions matching TRBD2. This CDR3 region has 15 residues. Germline V gene sequence: CDR1 SGHRS, CDR2 YFSETQ. The V and J ends lost 3 bases and 9 bases, in that order; junction bases with no gene match: 9. CDR3 bases: TGCGCCAGCAGCTCCGTAGCGGGAGGCCAGGGTGAGCAGTTCTTC. Its protein product is CASSSVAGGQGEQFF. The complete variable domain, with remaining parts taken from reference TRBV5-1 and TRBJ2-1, reads KAGVTQTPRYLIKTRGQQVTLSCSPISGHRSVSWYQQTPGQGLQFLFEYFSETQRNKGNFPGRFSGRQFSNSRSEMNVSTLELGDSALYLCASSSVAGGQGEQFFGPGTRLTVL.

The chain links TRBV5-6 to TRBJ2-2, with unresolved D. Germline-derived CDR1 and CDR2 are SGHDT and YYEEEE. The V and J ends lost 1 base and 4 bases respectively, with 5 bases between them. The CDR3 extends over 13 amino acids. The CDR3 sequence is CASSLPSTGELFF. The CDR3 DNA is TGTGCCAGCAGCTTGCCCTCCACCGGGGAGCTGTTTTTT.

This clone has just a few counts. The chain carries TRBV10-3 and TRBJ1-1; TRBD1 aligns across 7 bases. The CDR3 totals 14 residues. Trimming took 6 bases from V and 6 from J; bases not matched to a gene: 10. Germline V gene lookup returns CDR1 ENHRY and CDR2 SYGVKD. The CDR3 DNA reads as TGTGCCATCAGCGACAGGGAGAGCCCAGCTGAAGCTTTCTTT. Translation gives CAISDRESPAEAFF.

V is TRBV2 and J is TRBJ1-1, with 8 bases fitting TRBD1. Per germline, CDR1 SNHLY and CDR2 FYNNEI. The V segment lost 8 bases and the J segment 1 base; nucleotides outside the gene matches: 12. The CDR3 extends over 16 amino acids. CDR3 coding DNA: TGTGCCAGCCTAGGGACAGGCAAAACTTCGAACACTGAAGCTTTCTTT. This codes for CASLGTGKTSNTEAFF.

V is TRBV14 and J is TRBJ1-1; D uncertain. CDR1 and CDR2 from the germline V gene are SGHDN and FVKESK. The CDR3 sequence is 14 residues long. Trimming pared 6 bases from V and 4 bases from J, leaving 15 bases between. The CDR3 reads CASRPAGFSTEAFF. For the CDR3, the DNA is TGTGCCAGCAGGCCGGCGGGATTTTCCACTGAAGCTTTCTTT.

The gene calls are TRBV4-2 and TRBJ2-3; perhaps TRBD2 as D (5 bases). The germline V and J ends were trimmed by 2 bases and 1 base, with 16 bases remaining between them. CDR1 LGHNA and CDR2 YNFKEQ come from the germline V gene. CDR3 length: 17 amino acids. The CDR3 is CASSQRGSQGGTDTQYF. The CDR3 DNA is TGTGCCAGCAGCCAACGCGGGTCCCAAGGAGGCACAGATACGCAGTATTTT.

This clone appeared a single time. This chain connects TRBV9 to TRBJ1-1; no clear D. V was cut by 0 bases and J by 2 bases, with 8 bases left in between. Germline V gene data show CDR1 as SGDLS and CDR2 as YYNGEE. The CDR3 loop spans 14 amino acids. Here the CDR3 reads CASSVGAVNTEAFF. CDR3 DNA sequence: TGTGCCAGCAGCGTAGGGGCTGTAAACACTGAAGCTTTCTTT.

The V and J genes are TRBV27 and TRBJ1-4, with a possible D match to TRBD1 (6 bases). CDR1 is MNHEY and CDR2 is SMNVEV in the germline V gene (reference sequence). CDR3 length: 15 residues. With 4 bases removed from V and 11 bases from J, the gap between germline ends came to 20 bases. In DNA form, the CDR3 reads TGTGCCAGCAGTTCCCAGGGGCGCTCCTTGTGGAAACTGTTTTTT. Translated, it gives CASSSQGRSLWKLFF.

The chain employs TRBV15 and TRBJ2-6; unclear D gene. Germline V CDR1 and CDR2: LNHNV, YYDKDF (reference sequence). The V gene lost 5 bases and the J gene lost 4 bases, with 12 bases spanning the gap. The CDR3 covers 15 residues. CDR3: CATSPYGSGANVLTF. The CDR3 DNA follows: TGTGCCACCAGCCCTTACGGGTCAGGGGCCAACGTCCTGACTTTC. The full variable domain, completed using reference TRBV15 and TRBJ2-6, is DAMVIQNPRYQVTQFGKPVTLSCSQTLNHNVMYWYQQKSSQAPKLLFHYYDKDFNNEADTPDNFQSRRPNTSFCFLDIRSPGLGDTAMYLCATSPYGSGANVLTFGAGSRLTVL.

This rearrangement joins TRBV9 to TRBJ1-2; D is possibly TRBD1 (6 bases). The CDR3 extends over 13 amino acids. With 5 bases removed from V and 4 bases from J, the gap between germline ends came to 12 bases. CDR1 and CDR2 (germline): SGDLS, YYNGEE. The CDR3 DNA follows: TGTGCCAGCAGGCAGGGGTTCGGCTATGGCTACACCTTC. As protein: CASRQGFGYGYTF.

V usage is TRBV7-2 and J usage is TRBJ2-7; no clear D gene. V was pared by 5 bases and J by 3 bases, with 14 bases between. From germline, CDR1 is SGHTA and CDR2 FQGNSA. The CDR3 totals 14 residues. The CDR3 region is CASSPIATDYEQYF. DNA for the CDR3: TGTGCCAGCAGCCCCATAGCTACGGACTACGAGCAGTACTTC.

The J gene is TRBJ2-2, the V gene TRBV4-2, with D possibly TRBD1 on 5 matching bases. The CDR3 is 15 amino acids. V gave up 0 bases and J gave up 5 bases, with 10 bases separating them. Germline assignment: CDR1 LGHNA and CDR2 YNFKEQ. In nucleotides, the CDR3 is TGTGCCAGCAGCCAAGATTGGGGCCGAACCGGGGAGCTGTTTTTT. As protein: CASSQDWGRTGELFF.

V is TRBV5-1 and J is TRBJ2-1; TRBD1 aligns across 7 bases. The germline gives CDR1 SGHRS, CDR2 YFSETQ. The CDR3 sequence is 16 residues long. Trimming at V came to 0 bases and at J to 4 bases, leaving 7 bases not matched to a gene. As DNA, the CDR3 is TGCGCCAGCAGCTTGGGAGGGACAGAGCCGTACAATGAGCAGTTCTTC. Residues: CASSLGGTEPYNEQFF.

The chain employs TRBV5-1 and TRBJ1-2, with D uncertain. Germline V lookup: CDR1 SGHRS, CDR2 YFSETQ. The length of the CDR3 is 17 residues. The germline V and J ends were trimmed by 7 bases and 2 bases, with 24 bases remaining between them. Here the CDR3 reads CASALRPVWSTNYGYTF. The CDR3 DNA follows: TGCGCCAGCGCGCTTCGCCCGGTCTGGAGCACCAACTATGGCTACACCTTC.

The J gene is TRBJ2-3, the V gene TRBV29-1; TRBD2 aligns across 9 bases. The CDR3 extends over 14 amino acids. V was pared by 3 bases and J by 1 base, with 2 bases of the junction left unmatched. CDR1 and CDR2 from the germline V gene are SQVTM and ANQGSEA. The CDR3 region has the DNA TGCAGCGTTGACCCTAGCGGGGGCACAGATACGCAGTATTTT. Amino acids: CSVDPSGGTDTQYF.

The rearrangement links TRBV9 to TRBJ2-7; 7 nucleotides agree with TRBD2. V was clipped by 3 bases and J by 3 bases; unmatched bases: 6. Germline CDR1 SGDLS, CDR2 YYNGEE. This CDR3 comprises 14 residues. CDR3 bases: TGTGCCAGCAGCGCCCGCGGGAGTAGCTACGAGCAGTACTTC. Translating it yields CASSARGSSYEQYF. The entire variable domain, with the rest obtained from reference TRBV9 and TRBJ2-7, is as follows: DSGVTQTPKHLITATGQRVTLRCSPRSGDLSVYWYQQSLDQGLQFLIQYYNGEERAKGNILERFSAQQFPDLHSELNLSSLELGDSALYFCASSARGSSYEQYFGPGTRLTVT.

This clone was detected a few times. The chain uses TRBV15 and TRBJ1-2; D not certain. The CDR3 is 15 amino acids. Germline CDR1 is LNHNV and CDR2 is YYDKDF (reference sequence). V was clipped by 1 base and J by 3 bases, with 12 bases between them. CDR3 region: CATSRVFVPDYGYTF. The CDR3 DNA reads as TGTGCCACCAGCAGAGTTTTTGTCCCGGACTATGGCTACACCTTC.

The chain is built from TRBV5-6 and TRBJ2-2; 7 nucleotides agree with TRBD2. CDR3 length equals 14 residues. Per germline, CDR1 SGHDT and CDR2 YYEEEE. V lost 2 bases to trimming and J lost 4 bases; unmatched junction nucleotides: 2. The CDR3 loop is CASSLPGGTGELFF. In DNA, the CDR3 is TGTGCCAGCAGCTTACCGGGGGGCACCGGGGAGCTGTTTTTT.